This T cell receptor (beta chain) was sequenced during a study of metastatic and nonmetastatic thyroid tumors. TCRdb reprocessed the PCR reads using MiXCR. The repertoire has some 93,000 clones, roughly an eighth of them found once; the top ten carry approximately 11%. The germline V gene encodes CDR1 SGHTA and CDR2 FQGNSA. The trim removed 6 bases at V and 7 bases at J, leaving 9 bases unmatched. This CDR3 is built from 15 residues. Thyroid surgery took place with no prior treatment in any patient. The V gene is TRBV7-2, the J gene TRBJ2-1; 10 bases align to TRBD2. The sequenced sample consisted of blood. The source is a female donor with papillary thyroid cancer or a benign thyroid nodule (not recorded which). Some clones in this sample may be carry-over from other donors' samples. The CDR3 DNA reads TGTGCCAGCAGGCTAGCGGGAGCGGGAAGAAATGAGCAGTTCTTC. This sequence encodes CASRLAGAGRNEQFF.